This T cell receptor (beta chain) was captured in a study of OX40 agonist ivuxolimab in advanced cancers. Overall study: Patients in dose escalation had liver, melanoma, kidney or head and neck cancers.

Comment on this clone: Its cognate antigen is unknown.

Study findings and constraints: On average, CD8+ T cells had more expanded clones than CD4+.

If patients had autoimmune disease history or systemic immunosuppression, they were excluded. TCRdb keeps only in-frame clones here, not all; method: immunoSEQ multiplex PCR. Found here are some 35,000 clones, about 90% of them singletons; the top ten hold 32%. This CDR3 contains 8 residues. This receptor was obtained from an adult with an advanced solid tumor such as melanoma, head and neck, liver or kidney cancer. The gene calls are TRBV1 and TRBJ1-1. TRBV1 is a recognized pseudogene. Sample: CD4+ or CD8+ T cells sorted from blood, taken in a trial of the OX40 agonist ivuxolimab. The CDR3 nucleotides read TGCACCAGCCGGGTGGCTTTCTTT. Its protein product is CTSRVAFF.